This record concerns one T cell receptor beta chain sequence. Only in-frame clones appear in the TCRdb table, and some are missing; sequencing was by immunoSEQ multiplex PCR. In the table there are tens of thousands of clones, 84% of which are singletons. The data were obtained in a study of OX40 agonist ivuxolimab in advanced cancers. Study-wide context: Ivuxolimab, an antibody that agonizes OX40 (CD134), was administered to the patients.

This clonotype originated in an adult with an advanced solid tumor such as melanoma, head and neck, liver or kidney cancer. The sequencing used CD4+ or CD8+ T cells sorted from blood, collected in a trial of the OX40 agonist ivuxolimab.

The CDR3 sequence is CASSSTSLEGNEQFF. Here the CDR3 DNA reads TGTGCCAGCAGCTCTACAAGTTTGGAGGGGAATGAGCAGTTCTTC. This chain uses TRBV7-3 with TRBJ2-1, with D possibly matching TRBD2 (6 bases). The V and J ends lost 4 bases and 7 bases respectively, with 17 bases between them. The CDR3 contains 15 residues. Germline V gene lookup returns CDR1 SGHTA and CDR2 FQGTGA.